Presented here are 3 T cell receptor beta chains from one specimen sequenced in a study (dated by TCRdb to the mid-2010s). Receptor amplification or capture employed RT-PCR. The data were produced on an Illumina MiSeq. TCRdb cleaned the public reads at Q25 with fastp, built clones with MiXCR and kept in-frame beta chains. CDR3 protein duplicates are merged, each entry listing the most common genes and DNA. Within this sample are almost 700,000 distinct CDR3 sequences, with 13% to 15% of them counted one time only. The ten largest account for 3% to 4.5% of the sample. Sequenced sample: memory CD4+ T cells from blood. The receptors were gathered from a female donor in good health, serving as a healthy control.

This clonotype was observed a handful of times. The chain employs TRBV27 and TRBJ1-6; D unresolved. Trimming cost V 3 bases and J 14 bases, with 8 bases left between them. The germline CDR1 and CDR2 sequences are MNHEY and SMNVEV (reference sequence). CDR3 length: 11 amino acids. This chain's CDR3 is CASSFSGTLHF. The CDR3 region has the DNA TGTGCCAGCAGTTTTTCAGGCACCCTCCACTTT.

This clonotype was seen a few times. The V call is TRBV7-2, the J call TRBJ1-1; no clear D gene. Trimming removed 3 bases at V and 10 bases at J, with 9 bases between. CDR3 length: 11 amino acids. Germline CDR1 is SGHTA and CDR2 is FQGNSA. CDR3 protein: CASSLGRGAFF. As DNA, the CDR3 is TGTGCCAGCAGCTTGGGCCGGGGAGCTTTCTTT.

This clonotype came up many times. This sequence joins TRBV4-3 and TRBJ2-2; no definite D call. The CDR3 extends over 13 amino acids. Looked up from germline, CDR1 is LGHNA and CDR2 is YSLEER. The V end was cut by 1 base, the J end by 4 bases, with 4 bases between. The CDR3 DNA reads as TGCGCCAGCAGCCAAGGCCTCACCGGGGAGCTGTTTTTT. Translated: CASSQGLTGELFF.